The clone carrying this T cell receptor (beta chain) has a count of ten or more. The antigen remains unidentified. These data come from a study of T cell repertoires in cytomegalovirus infection. As for the study in general: Public TCR beta signature analysis indicated the presence of both CMV infection and matching HLA type. Overall study results and limits: Clonotype analysis showed dominance of the ex vivo response by HLA-C-restricted CMV-specific TCR beta clonotypes.

TCRdb re-analysed the reads in MiXCR, keeping a single row per CDR3 protein. The table lists around 550,000 distinct CDR3 sequences, less than 30% of them singletons, with around 14% in the top ten. Germline-derived CDR1 and CDR2 are KGHSH and LQKENI. The V gene lost 6 bases and the J gene lost 4 bases, with 8 bases spanning the gap. The CDR3 spans 12 residues. The source of this sequence is a human donor in good health (CMV status not recorded). Some clones in this sample may be carry-over from other donors' samples. This sequence joins TRBV18 and TRBJ2-3, with D uncertain. The specimen sequenced was PBMCs. CDR3 bases: TGTGCCAGCTCTCACACCCCAGATACGCAGTATTTT. Translating it yields CASSHTPDTQYF.